This T cell receptor (beta chain) was recorded in a study of cytomegalovirus exposure and HLA in healthy donors. Trimming cost V 1 base and J 6 bases, with 19 bases left between them. The CDR3 covers 16 residues. Germline CDR1 and CDR2: LNHNV and YYDKDF (reference sequence). Note on this clone: Its antigen is not identified.

Though probably carrying unrecorded immune exposures, donors were nominally healthy at sampling. PCR primers comprised 60 Vbeta and 13 Jbeta primers. The protocol was immunoSEQ multiplex PCR, while the TCRdb copy is restricted to in-frame clones and leaves out a portion. The sample shows about 82,000 clones, roughly 80% of them seen only once. General observations from the study: Some TCR beta chains (roughly 160 of them) were listed as cytomegalovirus-associated. About 87% or about 30% of the time was how often most TCR beta V segments were productive, according to an earlier analysis.

Sequenced input: PBMCs. The receptor was derived from a human donor in good health. The chain recombines TRBV15 with TRBJ2-7, with TRBD2 as a possible D gene (6 bases). Here the CDR3 reads CATSRGVTAGYGEQYF. The CDR3 region has the DNA TGTGCCACCAGCAGAGGCGTCACGGCGGGGTACGGCGAGCAGTACTTC.